The clone carrying this T cell receptor (beta chain) has just a few counts. Germline V gene lookup returns CDR1 SGHRS and CDR2 YFSETQ. This CDR3 contains 17 residues. After removal of 5 bases from V and 4 bases from J, the junction contained 12 bases not matched to a gene. One entry per CDR3 protein, called by TCRdb with MiXCR from the RT-PCR reads. The sample shows about a million distinct CDR3 sequences, roughly 18% of them seen only once. The data derive from a study of patients and donors after allogeneic stem cell transplantation. The clonotype comes from a human donor who was either an allogeneic HSCT recipient or a stem cell or donor lymphocyte infusion donor (not recorded which). It is not recorded whose cells these are; they may come from a transplant donor. Input material: blood, either unsorted or a sorted T cell fraction (not recorded which). The rearrangement joins TRBV5-1 to TRBJ2-1; TRBD2 aligns across 10 bases. The CDR3 is CASRTSGLTRIYNEQFF. The CDR3 DNA follows: TGCGCCAGCAGGACTAGCGGGTTGACCCGTATTTACAATGAGCAGTTCTTC.